This TCR beta chain was recorded in a study of cytomegalovirus exposure and HLA in healthy donors. A note on this clone: Its target is not known.

The PCR had 60 Vbeta and 13 Jbeta primers. Profiling relied on immunoSEQ multiplex PCR, and the TCRdb table lists in-frame clones only, not all of them. Of 75,000 to 100,000 clones detected, about 80% appear once; the ten largest clones hold 0.45% to 0.6%. Study results and limitations: After further analysis at a later stage, 16,951 TCR beta sequences were associated with HLA alleles at 0.05 false discovery rate. Upon later analysis, TCR association rates were observed to vary by HLA locus, being highest for DRB1 and lowest for HLA-C. The authors excluded some V segments, including TRBV6-2 and TRBV6-3, as indistinguishable. Relative to the roughly 690-donor mean, N-insertions were reportedly fewer in an Asian-associated ancestry cluster in a later analysis.

V trimming: 3 bases; J trimming: 4 bases; junction bases outside the gene matches: 4. There are 14 residues in the CDR3. Germline CDR1 MNHEY, CDR2 SMNVEV (reference sequence). The source is a man aged 25 to 45 in good health and CMV-seronegative. Sequenced sample: PBMCs. The chain recombines TRBV27 with TRBJ2-5; 8 bases are shared with TRBD1. The CDR3 DNA follows: TGTGCCAGCAGTTTCGGACAGGGCGGAGAGACCCAGTACTTC. It specifies CASSFGQGGETQYF.